One sample yielded the 18 T cell receptor beta chains listed below, sequenced in a study of blood T cell repertoires in COVID-19 (dated by TCRdb to between 2020 and 2021). The library was produced with the immunoSEQ multiplex PCR assay. TCRdb took this table from immuneACCESS and kept in-frame rearrangements with V and J called. Such tables lack part of the clones; where checked against another copy, unresolved V genes explain under half of the gap, and the rest is unexplained. The sample yields roughly 74,000 clones; around nine tenths were counted once. The ten largest account for roughly 3% of the sample. The material sequenced was peripheral blood. These receptor sequences come from a man between 65 and 85 years old with active or convalescent COVID-19.

The CDR3 DNA follows: TGTGCCAGCAGCACACTAGCGGTGGGGGGAGAGACCCAGTACTTC. Translated, it gives CASSTLAVGGETQYF. The rearrangement links TRBV9 to TRBJ2-5, with TRBD2 matching 8 bases. Trimming cost V 4 bases and J 4 bases; bases outside gene matches: 9. This CDR3 contains 15 residues. From germline, CDR1 is SGDLS and CDR2 YYNGEE.

This clone was counted a few times. V is TRBV19 and J is TRBJ2-1; 9 bases agree with TRBD2. CDR1 is LNHDA, CDR2 SQIVND, per germline (reference sequence). CDR3 size: 17 residues. The ends lost 3 bases at V and 6 bases at J; junction bases unmatched: 12. CDR3 in amino acids: CASSIRAGGLASNEQFF. The DNA for the CDR3 is TGTGCCAGTAGTATTAGAGCTGGGGGACTAGCATCCAATGAGCAGTTCTTC.

J is TRBJ1-4 and V is TRBV27; D is uncertain. Trimming stripped 6 bases from V and 7 bases from J, with 15 bases between. The CDR3 sequence is 14 residues long. Germline V CDR1 and CDR2: MNHEY, SMNVEV (reference sequence). The CDR3 loop reads CASSQTTNGEKLFF. The CDR3 DNA reads TGTGCCAGCAGCCAAACCACGAACGGTGAAAAACTGTTTTTT. Variable domain in full (rest from reference TRBV27 and TRBJ1-4): EAQVTQNPRYLITVTGKKLTVTCSQNMNHEYMSWYRQDPGLGLRQIYYSMNVEVTDKGDVPEGYKVSRKEKRNFPLILESPSPNQTSLYFCASSQTTNGEKLFFGSGTQLSVL.

The chain employs TRBV3-1 (or the pseudogene TRBV3-2) and TRBJ1-2, with no clear D. The CDR3 runs 12 residues. From germline, CDR1 is LGHDT and CDR2 YNNKEL (reference sequence). V lost 1 base to trimming and J lost 4 bases, with 4 bases between them. The CDR3 coding sequence is TGTGCCAGCAGCCAAGTCGGCTATGGCTACACCTTC. It is translated as CASSQVGYGYTF.

This sequence joins TRBV6-5 and TRBJ2-5; possible D gene TRBD2, 7 bases. The CDR3 consists of 13 residues. Trimming removed 10 bases from V and 4 bases from J, with 16 bases in between. CDR1 is MNHEY and CDR2 is SVGAGI in the germline V gene. The CDR3 region is CATTRGARETQYF. For the CDR3, the DNA is TGTGCCACCACCCGGGGGGCTCGAGAGACCCAGTACTTC.

The chain links TRBV20-1 to TRBJ2-7; D remains ambiguous. This CDR3 contains 11 residues. Per the germline V gene, CDR1 is DFQATT and CDR2 is SNEGSKA (reference sequence). The CDR3 DNA reads as TGCAGAGCAGACAAGTCCTACGAGCAGTACTTC. It translates to CRADKSYEQYF.

The chain has TRBV7-6 and TRBJ2-5; possibly TRBD2 for D (6 bases). CDR1 SGHVS and CDR2 FNYEAQ come from the germline V gene. The V gene lost 1 base and the J gene lost 5 bases, with 14 bases spanning the gap. The CDR3 length is 15 residues. The CDR3 coding sequence is TGTGCCAGCAGCTTAGTCTCGGGACTTGGGGAGACCCAGTACTTC. Its translation: CASSLVSGLGETQYF.

The V and J genes are TRBV30 and TRBJ1-2; 9 nucleotides match TRBD1. Losses at the gene ends were 0 bases for V and 8 bases for J; bases not matched to a gene: 10. This CDR3 region has 15 residues. Germline CDR1 GTSNPN, CDR2 SVGIG (reference sequence). CDR3 bases: TGTGCCTGGAGTGTACGGGGACAGGGAGTGGGCGGCTACACCTTC. This sequence encodes CAWSVRGQGVGGYTF.

V usage is TRBV6-1 and J usage is TRBJ1-2; perhaps TRBD1 as D (5 bases). V lost 1 base and J lost 6, with 15 bases in between. Germline loops: CDR1 MNHNS, CDR2 SASEGT. This CDR3 contains 15 residues. CDR3 in amino acids: CASSEEVRVWNGYTF. In nucleotides, the CDR3 is TGTGCCAGCAGTGAAGAGGTCAGGGTATGGAATGGCTACACCTTC.

The count of this clone is one. The rearrangement links TRBV28 to TRBJ2-2; 9 bases align to TRBD2. With V trimmed by 6 bases and J by 5 bases, 10 bases remained unmatched. This CDR3 has 16 amino acids. The germline V gene has CDR1 MDHEN and CDR2 SYDVKM. In nucleotides, the CDR3 is TGTGCCAGCAGCCCACTAGCGGGCGGGGGTACCGGGGAGCTGTTTTTT. Encoded protein: CASSPLAGGGTGELFF.

The genes are TRBV2 and TRBJ1-4; D perhaps matches TRBD1 (5 bases). The V gene lost 2 bases and the J gene lost 8 bases, with 15 bases spanning the gap. Germline V gene data show CDR1 as SNHLY and CDR2 as FYNNEI. CDR3 length: 15 residues. The CDR3 loop reads CASSEQGRGREKLFF. The CDR3 DNA reads TGTGCCAGCAGTGAACAGGGACGAGGGAGGGAAAAACTGTTTTTT.

V and J are TRBV5-1 and TRBJ2-5, with a tentative D call TRBD2 (6 bases). Trimming stripped 4 bases from V and 2 bases from J, with 9 bases between. CDR1 is SGHRS, CDR2 YFSETQ, per germline. The CDR3 loop spans 13 amino acids. Written as DNA, the CDR3 is TGCGCCAGCAGCATAGGGACTCAAGAGACCCAGTACTTC. Its translation is CASSIGTQETQYF.

V gene TRBV3-1 (or the pseudogene TRBV3-2) combines with J gene TRBJ2-7, with TRBD2 identical over 11 bases. The end of the DNA fits TRBJ2-1 better, so the J call may be wrong. Germline V gene data show CDR1 as LGHDT and CDR2 as YNNKEL (reference sequence). The CDR3 runs to 15 residues. CDR3 protein: CASSHTSGSHNEQFF. CDR3 nucleotides: TGTGCCAGCAGCCATACTAGCGGGAGTCATAATGAGCAGTTCTTC.

This chain uses TRBV7-3 with TRBJ2-1, with 16 positions matching TRBD2. The germline CDR1 and CDR2 sequences are SGHTA and FQGTGA. Germline trimming cut 5 bases from V and 2 bases from J; bases unmatched to any gene: 6. The CDR3 is 18 amino acids. The chain's CDR3 is CASSKPGLAGGPYNEQFF. The DNA for the CDR3 is TGTGCCAGCAGCAAACCGGGACTAGCGGGAGGGCCCTACAATGAGCAGTTCTTC.

The genes are TRBV6-1 and TRBJ1-5; the D is unclear. Trimming took off 2 bases at V and 10 bases at J, with 15 bases between the two ends. The CDR3 runs to 14 residues. CDR1 is MNHNS and CDR2 is SASEGT in the germline V gene. CDR3 nucleotide sequence: TGTGCCAGCAGTGAATTGAGGGCTCGGGATCCCCAGCATTTT. Its protein is CASSELRARDPQHF.

This clone showed up just once. This chain joins TRBV3-1 (or the pseudogene TRBV3-2) and TRBJ1-4; D not certain. Germline assignment: CDR1 LGHDT and CDR2 YNNKEL (reference sequence). Trimming removed 4 bases at V and 8 bases at J, with 14 bases between. CDR3 size: 14 residues. As DNA, the CDR3 is TGTGCCAGCAGCCCCCCCGGCCTGGAGGAAAAACTGTTTTTT. It codes for CASSPPGLEEKLFF.

The chain joins TRBV5-1 to TRBJ2-1, with D tentatively TRBD2 (6 bases). The CDR3 sequence is 13 residues long. V was cut by 4 bases and J by 5 bases, with 10 bases left in between. The germline V gene encodes CDR1 SGHRS and CDR2 YFSETQ. The CDR3 nucleotides are TGCGCCAGCAGCGGCGGGGTGAACAATGAGCAGTTCTTC. Translating it yields CASSGGVNNEQFF.

The rearrangement joins TRBV7-2 to TRBJ2-5, with TRBD2 matching 15 bases. The CDR3 consists of 17 residues. With 3 bases clipped from V and 4 bases from J, the junction kept 6 bases outside the gene matches. Germline CDR1 is SGHTA and CDR2 is FQGNSA. The CDR3 DNA reads TGTGCCAGCAGCTTCGGACTAGCGGGGGGGCTAGGAGAGACCCAGTACTTC. This codes for CASSFGLAGGLGETQYF.